The 25 T cell receptor beta chains presented below share a single source sample, sequenced in a study of response to subunit inactivated influenza vaccine. MiXCR, run by TCRdb on the RT-PCR reads, gives a single entry per CDR3 protein. This table holds hundreds of thousands of distinct CDR3 sequences, approximately 18% found once. The specimen was PBMCs from blood, collected more than 4 days after vaccination. Receptors originate from a man between 45 and 60 years old who received an inactivated influenza vaccine.

The V and J genes are TRBV5-5 and TRBJ2-1, with 7 bases aligning to TRBD2. V was pared by 1 base and J by 6 bases, with 7 bases of the junction left unmatched. This CDR3 contains 15 residues. Germline CDR1 reads SGHKS; CDR2 reads YYEKEE (reference sequence). CDR3 sequence (DNA): TGTGCCAGCAGCTTGATACCCGCGGGAGTCAATGAGCAGTTCTTC. This translates into CASSLIPAGVNEQFF.

The V and J genes are TRBV29-1 and TRBJ1-1; D gene ambiguous. Germline values: CDR1 SQVTM, CDR2 ANQGSEA. The CDR3 consists of 11 residues. Trimming removed 1 base at V and 5 bases at J, with 5 bases between. The CDR3 loop is CSVEGETEAFF. In DNA, the CDR3 is TGCAGCGTTGAAGGGGAGACTGAAGCTTTCTTT.

The count of this clonotype is one. The chain is built from TRBV7-8 and TRBJ2-1; D call uncertain. Trimming cost V 5 bases and J 3 bases, with 23 bases left between them. Germline CDR1 SGHVS, CDR2 FQNEAQ. The CDR3 loop spans 18 amino acids. CDR3 region: CASSPKTSRSLFYNEQFF. The CDR3 DNA follows: TGTGCCAGCAGCCCAAAGACATCTAGGAGCCTGTTCTACAATGAGCAGTTCTTC.

The J gene is TRBJ1-5, the V gene TRBV12-3 or TRBV12-4, with D possibly being TRBD1 (5 bases). The CDR3 totals 14 residues. With 4 bases removed from V and 11 bases from J, the gap between germline ends came to 18 bases. CDR3 DNA sequence: TGTGCCAGCAGTTATAAGGGACCCAGGGATACCCAGCATTTT. Amino acid sequence: CASSYKGPRDTQHF.

J is TRBJ2-7 and V is TRBV6-5; 10 positions agree with TRBD1. The CDR3 contains 14 residues. Germline V CDR1 and CDR2: MNHEY, SVGAGI. With 2 bases clipped from V and 6 bases from J, the junction kept 4 bases outside the gene matches. The chain's CDR3 is CASSYGTGAFEQYF. DNA of the CDR3: TGTGCCAGCAGTTACGGGACAGGGGCTTTCGAGCAGTACTTC.

The genes are TRBV6-2 or TRBV6-3 and TRBJ2-7; 12 nucleotides match TRBD2. Trimming at V came to 0 bases and at J to 4 bases, leaving 4 bases not matched to a gene. Looked up from germline, CDR1 is MNHEY and CDR2 is SVGEGT. The CDR3 runs 16 residues. The CDR3 spells CASSYSTSGSQYEQYF. CDR3 DNA: TGTGCCAGCAGTTACTCGACTAGCGGGAGTCAATACGAGCAGTACTTC.

This clonotype was picked up a small number of times. This chain connects TRBV6-5 to TRBJ1-3, with D hard to call. CDR1 and CDR2 from the germline V gene are MNHEY and SVGAGI. The V end lost 0 bases, the J end lost 0 bases, and 3 bases lay between the germline ends. The CDR3 loop spans 14 amino acids. As DNA, the CDR3 is TGTGCCAGCAGTTACTCCCTCTCTGGAAACACCATATATTTT. Translating gives CASSYSLSGNTIYF.

This clonotype was seen ten or more times. V is TRBV11-2 and J is TRBJ2-7; unclear D gene. The CDR3 runs 12 residues. Germline CDR1 SGHAT, CDR2 FQNNGV. V was cut by 8 bases and J by 5 bases, with 13 bases left in between. CDR3 protein: CASFDPSDEQYF. The CDR3 bases are TGTGCCAGCTTTGACCCCTCGGACGAGCAGTACTTC. Combining the CDR3 with reference TRBV11-2 and TRBJ2-7 gives the whole variable domain EAGVAQSPRYKIIEKRQSVAFWCNPISGHATLYWYQQILGQGPKLLIQFQNNGVVDDSQLPKDRFSAERLKGVDSTLKIQPAKLEDSAVYLCASFDPSDEQYFGPGTRLTVT.

J is TRBJ2-4 and V is TRBV7-9; TRBD1 matches 7 bases. Looked up from germline, CDR1 is SEHNR and CDR2 is FQNEAQ (reference sequence). Losses at the gene ends were 3 bases for V and 0 bases for J; bases not matched to a gene: 5. The CDR3 is 16 residues long. In DNA form, the CDR3 reads TGTGCCAGCAGCTTTAACAGGGGTTCAGCCAAAAACATTCAGTACTTC. As protein: CASSFNRGSAKNIQYF.

This clonotype was counted only a few times. The chain combines TRBV20-1 with TRBJ2-2; D not resolved. V lost 2 bases and J 0 bases, leaving 13 bases between the germline ends. The CDR3 consists of 16 residues. CDR1 and CDR2 (germline): DFQATT, SNEGSKA (reference sequence). CDR3 in amino acids: CSARPQRWPNTGELFF. Here the CDR3 DNA reads TGCAGTGCTAGACCTCAAAGGTGGCCGAACACCGGGGAGCTGTTTTTT.

The chain joins TRBV5-5 to TRBJ1-6; D possibly corresponds to TRBD1 (5 bases). Germline CDR1 and CDR2: SGHKS and YYEKEE (reference sequence). The length of the CDR3 is 16 residues. The V end lost 2 bases, the J end lost 6 bases, and 15 bases lay between the germline ends. Here the CDR3 DNA reads TGTGCCAGCAGCTTCGGTGAGGGGCTTAGTAATTCACCCCTCCACTTT. Protein sequence: CASSFGEGLSNSPLHF.

The V gene is TRBV10-3, the J gene TRBJ2-5; 9 bases are a match to TRBD2. Germline-derived CDR1 and CDR2 are ENHRY and SYGVKD. V lost 10 bases and J lost 4; bases outside the gene matches: 7. This CDR3 spans 13 amino acids. CDR3 amino acids: CATAGGRGETQYF. The DNA of the CDR3 is TGTGCCACGGCGGGGGGGCGAGGAGAGACCCAGTACTTC.

This chain connects TRBV20-1 to TRBJ1-6; D may be TRBD1 (6 bases). V lost 0 bases to trimming and J lost 9 bases, with 27 bases between them. Germline V gene sequence: CDR1 DFQATT, CDR2 SNEGSKA (reference sequence). CDR3 size: 19 residues. This chain's CDR3 is CSARDQYGIGGPKGSPLHF. Here the CDR3 DNA reads TGCAGTGCTAGAGATCAGTATGGAATTGGGGGCCCCAAAGGTTCACCCCTCCACTTT.

A few counts support this clonotype. J is TRBJ2-3 and V is TRBV7-2, with 8 positions matching TRBD1. This CDR3 region has 14 residues. Per the germline V gene, CDR1 is SGHTA and CDR2 is FQGNSA. The J segment lost 5 bases and the V segment lost 6 bases, leaving 7 bases of the junction unmatched. CDR3 region: CASRPRTGIDTQYF. The CDR3 nucleotides are TGTGCCAGCAGACCCCGGACAGGGATAGATACGCAGTATTTT. The full variable domain, its missing parts supplied by reference TRBV7-2 and TRBJ2-3, is GAGVSQSPSNKVTEKGKDVELRCDPISGHTALYWYRQSLGQGLEFLIYFQGNSAPDKSGLPSDRFSAERTGGSVSTLTIQRTQQEDSAVYLCASRPRTGIDTQYFGPGTRLTVL.

In this sample, this clonotype turned up a few times. The V call is TRBV7-9, the J call TRBJ1-1; D unresolved. Germline V gene sequence: CDR1 SEHNR, CDR2 FQNEAQ (reference sequence). The CDR3 runs 14 residues. Between the trimmed V and J ends, which lost 5 bases and 8 bases, there was a span of 18 bases. For the CDR3, the DNA is TGTGCCAGCAGCCCTCCCCAAAGACCGCAGGAAGCTTTCTTT. Translating it yields CASSPPQRPQEAFF. The full variable domain, with the rest looked up from reference TRBV7-9 and TRBJ1-1, is DTGVSQNPRHKITKRGQNVTFRCDPISEHNRLYWYRQTLGQGPEFLTYFQNEAQLEKSRLLSDRFSAERPKGSFSTLEIQRTEQGDSAMYLCASSPPQRPQEAFFGQGTRLTVV.

In DNA form, the CDR3 reads TGTGCCAGCAGCTACGGAGGACAGCGCTACGAGCAGTACTTC. It encodes CASSYGGQRYEQYF. The chain uses TRBV6-5 and TRBJ2-7, with D perhaps matching TRBD1 (6 bases). The CDR3 totals 14 residues. Germline V gene data show CDR1 as MNHEY and CDR2 as SVGAGI. V was shortened by 6 bases and J by 3 bases, with 15 bases between the two germline ends.

The gene calls are TRBV6-1 and TRBJ2-1; 11 positions agree with TRBD2. This CDR3 is 17 amino acids long. Germline CDR1 and CDR2: MNHNS and SASEGT. V was pared by 6 bases and J by 9 bases, with 16 bases of the junction left unmatched. As DNA, the CDR3 is TGTGCCAGCAGCCTCGCCTATACTAGCGGGGGCCCGGGTGAGCAGTTCTTC. Translated, it gives CASSLAYTSGGPGEQFF.

This clonotype showed up just a few times. The chain carries TRBV20-1 and TRBJ1-1, with a weak D call TRBD1 (5 bases). CDR1 and CDR2 (germline): DFQATT, SNEGSKA (reference sequence). V dropped 4 bases and J dropped 0 bases, with 18 bases sitting between them. CDR3 size: 16 residues. The CDR3 sequence is CSATRGFLRMNTEAFF. CDR3 sequence (DNA): TGCAGTGCTACAAGGGGATTTCTTCGAATGAACACTGAAGCTTTCTTT.

This clonotype showed up many times. The chain recombines TRBV10-3 with TRBJ2-7, with 7 bases identical to TRBD2. Germline CDR1 reads ENHRY; CDR2 reads SYGVKD. CDR3 length: 13 amino acids. Trimming removed 6 bases from V and 3 bases from J; junction bases left unmatched: 5. DNA of the CDR3: TGTGCCATCAGGCGGACTAGGGACTACGAGCAGTACTTC. Its protein product is CAIRRTRDYEQYF.

This chain uses TRBV20-1 with TRBJ1-2; D possibly corresponds to TRBD1 (6 bases). Trimming stripped 4 bases from V and 6 bases from J, with 15 bases between. The CDR3 contains 13 residues. CDR1 is DFQATT, CDR2 SNEGSKA, per germline (reference sequence). This CDR3 is CSATPGGVNGYTF. The CDR3, as DNA: TGCAGTGCTACCCCGGGGGGCGTAAATGGCTACACCTTC.

This clonotype came up a few times. This chain connects TRBV6-5 to TRBJ2-7, with D possibly TRBD2 on 6 matching bases. Trimming took off 6 bases at V and 3 bases at J, with 18 bases between the two ends. Germline V gene lookup returns CDR1 MNHEY and CDR2 SVGAGI. The length of the CDR3 is 15 residues. CDR3 bases: TGTGCCAGCAGCCTCTATTGGGAGGCTGGCTACGAGCAGTACTTC. Encoded protein: CASSLYWEAGYEQYF.

This clonotype was seen ten or more times. The chain joins TRBV12-3 or TRBV12-4 to TRBJ2-2; 9 nucleotides match TRBD1. V was pared by 6 bases and J by 7 bases, with 3 bases of the junction left unmatched. This CDR3 comprises 13 residues. The CDR3 protein is CASRTGGNGELFF. CDR3 nucleotide sequence: TGTGCCAGCAGGACAGGGGGTAACGGGGAGCTGTTTTTT.

This clonotype was observed at least ten times. This chain links TRBV20-1 with TRBJ1-5; D is ambiguous. CDR1 and CDR2 from the germline V gene are DFQATT and SNEGSKA (reference sequence). V was pared by 3 bases and J by 2 bases, with 8 bases between. There are 13 residues in the CDR3. The CDR3 coding sequence is TGCAGTGCTAGTCGCAGCGGCAATCAGCCCCAGCATTTT. This sequence encodes CSASRSGNQPQHF.

This clonotype was seen more than once but under ten times. The genes are TRBV5-1 and TRBJ2-7, with D tentatively TRBD1 (6 bases). CDR1 and CDR2 from the germline V gene are SGHRS and YFSETQ. CDR3 size: 15 residues. Trimming cost V 0 bases and J 2 bases, with 12 bases left between them. The CDR3 region has the DNA TGCGCCAGCAGCTTGGAAGGGGGAACACCCTACGAGCAGTACTTC. Amino acids: CASSLEGGTPYEQYF.

This clonotype was counted only a few times. The V gene is TRBV9, the J gene TRBJ1-5; D call uncertain. This CDR3 has 15 amino acids. V lost 4 bases and J 5 bases, leaving 16 bases between the germline ends. Per germline, CDR1 SGDLS and CDR2 YYNGEE. This CDR3 reads CASSFGVAEDQPQHF. For the CDR3, the DNA is TGTGCCAGCAGCTTCGGCGTGGCAGAGGATCAGCCCCAGCATTTT.